The 26 T cell receptor beta chains below all came from one sample that was sequenced in a study of T cell changes during pregnancy in multiple sclerosis. TCRdb's copy holds only in-frame clones and misses some; the assay was immunoSEQ multiplex PCR. This sample has roughly 11,000 clones, with approximately 80% found just once. The starting material was CD8+ T cells from peripheral blood mononuclear cells, obtained after pregnancy. These receptors were taken from a female donor in good health, enrolled as a control in a pregnancy study.

As DNA, the CDR3 is TGTGCCAGCAGATACGACAGGGGCTACGAGCAGTACTTC. It is translated as CASRYDRGYEQYF. V and J are TRBV7-9 and TRBJ2-7; 8 nucleotides align to TRBD1. With V trimmed by 6 bases and J by 3 bases, 4 bases remained unmatched. The germline V gene has CDR1 SEHNR and CDR2 FQNEAQ (reference sequence). The CDR3 has 13 residues.

The rearrangement links TRBV11-2 to TRBJ1-4; possibly TRBD1 for D (6 bases). From germline, CDR1 is SGHAT and CDR2 FQNNGV. Deletions cut 5 bases from V and 2 bases from J, with 18 bases between. CDR3 length: 17 residues. CDR3 coding DNA: TGTGCCAGCAGCCCAAGGGGGGGGGCGAGGACTAATGAAAAACTGTTTTTT. Residues: CASSPRGGARTNEKLFF.

The chain combines TRBV5-1 with TRBJ2-5; weak D call: TRBD2 (6 bases). The J call may not be correct, given that the DNA end is closer to TRBJ2-7. The CDR3 contains 14 residues. Germline loops: CDR1 SGHRS, CDR2 YFSETQ. CDR3 sequence reads: CASRRGGVFYEQYF. The CDR3 coding sequence is TGCGCCAGCCGCCGCGGCGGGGTCTTCTACGAGCAGTACTTC.

This chain uses TRBV6-5 with TRBJ2-7, with D tentatively TRBD2 (6 bases). This CDR3 contains 14 residues. In germline, CDR1 is MNHEY, CDR2 SVGAGI. Trimming took 0 bases from V and 4 from J, leaving 10 bases between them. The CDR3: CASSYSTRGYEQYF. CDR3 DNA: TGTGCCAGCAGTTACTCAACCCGGGGGTACGAGCAGTACTTC.

The chain's CDR3 is CASSWYGSAPPDTQYF. In DNA form, the CDR3 reads TGCGCCAGCAGCTGGTACGGGAGTGCACCCCCGGATACGCAGTATTTT. The chain employs TRBV5-1 and TRBJ2-3; a weak D match, TRBD2 (6 bases). The CDR3 consists of 16 residues. CDR1 is SGHRS, CDR2 YFSETQ, per germline. V was pared by 3 bases and J by 6 bases, with 20 bases between.

The chain combines TRBV5-1 with TRBJ1-1; 11 nucleotides line up with TRBD1. The CDR3 loop spans 16 amino acids. Germline CDR1 reads SGHRS; CDR2 reads YFSETQ. V lost 4 bases to trimming and J lost 4 bases; unmatched junction nucleotides: 9. The CDR3 sequence is CASSVGQGAPGTEAFF. CDR3 DNA sequence: TGCGCCAGCAGCGTCGGACAGGGGGCCCCTGGCACTGAAGCTTTCTTT.

This clone was observed once. The gene calls are TRBV11-2 and TRBJ1-1; perhaps TRBD1 as D (5 bases). The CDR3 is 14 amino acids. V was pared by 5 bases and J by 5 bases, with 15 bases between. CDR1 is SGHAT, CDR2 FQNNGV, per germline. In nucleotides, the CDR3 is TGTGCCAGCAGCCCCCCGCAGGGAAGGACTGAAGCTTTCTTT. This translates into CASSPPQGRTEAFF.

The CDR3 loop reads CAWGWELGGELFF. The CDR3 DNA is TGTGCCTGGGGGTGGGAGCTTGGCGGGGAGCTGTTTTTT. The rearrangement joins TRBV30 to TRBJ2-2; a weak D match, TRBD2 (5 bases). The CDR3 extends over 13 amino acids. V lost 5 bases to trimming and J lost 7 bases, with 14 bases between them. CDR1 and CDR2 (germline): GTSNPN, SVGIG (reference sequence). The full variable domain, rest sourced from reference TRBV30 and TRBJ2-2, is SQTIHQWPATLVQPVGSPLSLECTVEGTSNPNLYWYRQAAGRGLQLLFYSVGIGQISSEVPQNLSASRPQDRQFILSSKKLLLSDSGFYLCAWGWELGGELFFGEGSRLTVL.

This clone was counted once. The chain couples TRBV6-5 to TRBJ2-5, with 7 bases identical to TRBD1. The CDR3 contains 14 residues. After removal of 0 bases from V and 5 bases from J, the junction contained 3 bases not matched to a gene. Germline CDR1 reads MNHEY; CDR2 reads SVGAGI. CDR3 nucleotides: TGTGCCAGCAGTTACTCGACAGGGTGGGAGACCCAGTACTTC. Translated, it gives CASSYSTGWETQYF.

This rearrangement joins TRBV30 to TRBJ1-2, with D possibly being TRBD1 (6 bases). CDR3 length equals 12 residues. The germline gives CDR1 GTSNPN, CDR2 SVGIG (reference sequence). Trimming removed 2 bases from V and 7 bases from J, with 11 bases in between. DNA of the CDR3: TGTGCCTGGAGTTCGGGGGGCCGTGGCTACACCTTC. Encoded protein: CAWSSGGRGYTF.

The V call is TRBV29-1, the J call TRBJ2-2; D is ambiguous. CDR1 is SQVTM and CDR2 is ANQGSEA in the germline V gene. V was shortened by 1 base and J by 0 bases, with 9 bases between the two germline ends. The length of the CDR3 is 15 residues. The CDR3, as DNA: TGCAGCGTTGAAGTCTATAGCTCGAACACCGGGGAGCTGTTTTTT. It specifies CSVEVYSSNTGELFF.

V is TRBV2 and J is TRBJ1-5; D is possibly TRBD1 (5 bases). This CDR3 contains 13 residues. Germline-derived CDR1 and CDR2 are SNHLY and FYNNEI. The ends were cut back, 6 bases at V and 3 bases at J, with 9 bases in the middle. CDR3 in DNA: TGTGCCAGCAGGAGACAGATCAATCAGCCCCAGCATTTT. Its protein product is CASRRQINQPQHF.

This clone is deemed large (0.1 to 1%). The genes are TRBV7-2 and TRBJ2-1; D remains unclear. The CDR3 sequence is 18 residues long. Germline V CDR1 and CDR2: SGHTA, FQGNSA. The germline V and J ends were trimmed by 7 bases and 7 bases, with 29 bases remaining between them. The CDR3 spells CASTALWSRLFVRNEQFF. The CDR3 region has the DNA TGTGCCAGCACCGCCCTCTGGTCTAGGCTGTTTGTGAGGAATGAGCAGTTCTTC. The variable domain in full, with the rest retrieved from reference TRBV7-2 and TRBJ2-1, is GAGVSQSPSNKVTEKGKDVELRCDPISGHTALYWYRQSLGQGLEFLIYFQGNSAPDKSGLPSDRFSAERTGGSVSTLTIQRTQQEDSAVYLCASTALWSRLFVRNEQFFGPGTRLTVL.

The V call is TRBV5-4, the J call TRBJ1-3, with D uncertain. The germline V gene has CDR1 SGHNT and CDR2 YYREEE (reference sequence). The CDR3 length is 13 residues. Between the trimmed V and J ends, which lost 5 bases and 8 bases, there was a span of 14 bases. The CDR3 sequence: CASRYDGKDTIYF. In DNA, the CDR3 is TGTGCCAGCAGGTATGACGGGAAGGACACCATATATTTT.

This clone showed up just a few times. The chain is built from TRBV6-6 and TRBJ2-5, with 8 bases matching TRBD2. Germline trimming cut 0 bases from V and 4 bases from J; bases unmatched to any gene: 4. CDR3 length: 15 residues. The germline V gene encodes CDR1 MNHNY and CDR2 SVGAGI (reference sequence). The DNA for the CDR3 is TGTGCCAGCAGTTACTCAACCGGGGGGGGAGAGACCCAGTACTTC. It translates to CASSYSTGGGETQYF.

The table lists this clone with a count of one. A read error may produce the germline difference seen at one junction end. The chain couples TRBV7-7 to TRBJ2-5, with 16 bases matching TRBD2. The germline V gene has CDR1 SSHAT and CDR2 FNYEAQ (reference sequence). The CDR3 is 16 residues long. DNA of the CDR3: TGTGCTAGCAGCTCGGGGACTAGCGGGAGGGAAGAGACCCAGTACTTC. Translated: CASSSGTSGREETQYF.

J is TRBJ2-3 and V is TRBV4-1; TRBD2 aligns across 14 bases. The CDR3 spans 14 residues. Trimming removed 4 bases from V and 10 bases from J; junction bases left unmatched: 4. Germline CDR1 is MGHRA and CDR2 is YSYEKL. CDR3 region: CASSPGTSGSAQYF. The DNA for the CDR3 is TGCGCCAGCAGCCCCGGGACTAGCGGGAGTGCGCAGTATTTT.

The J gene is TRBJ1-1, the V gene TRBV5-6, with D uncertain. Looked up from germline, CDR1 is SGHDT and CDR2 is YYEEEE. This CDR3 spans 14 amino acids. V lost 1 base and J lost 6, with 13 bases in between. CDR3 sequence: CASSLWAGQPEAFF. Written as DNA, the CDR3 is TGTGCCAGCAGCTTGTGGGCAGGCCAACCTGAAGCTTTCTTT.

This clone was detected once. V is TRBV11-3 and J is TRBJ2-7, with a tentative D call TRBD1 (6 bases). Trimming stripped 1 base from V and 2 bases from J, with 18 bases between. In germline, CDR1 is SGHNT, CDR2 YENEEA. CDR3 length: 17 residues. CDR3 bases: TGTGCCAGCAGCTTAGGCCACCACAGGGAGTTCACCTACGAGCAGTACTTC. It codes for CASSLGHHREFTYEQYF.

The genes are TRBV12-2 and TRBJ1-3; the tabulated D call, TRBD1, remains unverified against the DNA. TRBV12-2 is reported as a pseudogene. CDR3 size: 17 residues. The CDR3: CASRLGGHNPSGNTIYF. CDR3 DNA: TGTGCAAGTCGCTTGGGCGGACACAACCCCTCTGGAAACACCATATATTTT.

Only one count was recorded for this clone. This chain links TRBV7-7 with TRBJ2-6, with D uncertain. Germline CDR1 and CDR2: SSHAT and FNYEAQ (reference sequence). V lost 5 bases and J 9 bases, leaving 26 bases between the germline ends. The CDR3 runs to 18 residues. The CDR3 coding sequence is TGTGCCAGCAGCCACTTTTTTAGTGCCACAAAGTCGGGCAACGTCCTGACTTTC. Translated: CASSHFFSATKSGNVLTF.

V is TRBV23-1 and J is TRBJ2-5; D is perhaps TRBD2 (5 bases). TRBV23-1 is assigned to the ORF class and has an uncertain function. Trimming took 3 bases from V and 9 from J, leaving 23 bases between them. This CDR3 comprises 16 residues. CDR3 residues: CASSHADSLGGAAQYF. As DNA, the CDR3 is TGCGCCAGCAGTCATGCGGACTCCCTAGGTGGAGCGGCCCAGTACTTC.

This clone was observed once. V is TRBV15 and J is TRBJ2-1; D is possibly TRBD2 (6 bases). The CDR3 extends over 13 amino acids. V was trimmed by 6 bases and J by 7 bases, leaving 13 bases between them. Germline assignment: CDR1 LNHNV and CDR2 YYDKDF (reference sequence). The CDR3 DNA is TGTGCCACCAGAGACGGGAGTAGGAATGAGCAGTTCTTC. Encoded protein: CATRDGSRNEQFF. The entire variable domain, with the rest obtained from reference TRBV15 and TRBJ2-1, is as follows: DAMVIQNPRYQVTQFGKPVTLSCSQTLNHNVMYWYQQKSSQAPKLLFHYYDKDFNNEADTPDNFQSRRPNTSFCFLDIRSPGLGDTAMYLCATRDGSRNEQFFGPGTRLTVL.

This chain joins TRBV19 and TRBJ1-5; perhaps TRBD1 as D (6 bases). Germline-derived CDR1 and CDR2 are LNHDA and SQIVND (reference sequence). V was clipped by 3 bases and J by 5 bases, with 11 bases between them. The CDR3 totals 14 residues. The CDR3 spells CASSIGQGHQPQHF. CDR3 nucleotides: TGTGCCAGTAGTATCGGGCAGGGGCATCAGCCCCAGCATTTT.

Remarks on this clone: This sample also contains other DNA sequences that code for the same CDR3. The chain links TRBV6-5 to TRBJ2-7, with D maybe TRBD2 (6 bases). The CDR3 is 14 amino acids. Germline CDR1 MNHEY, CDR2 SVGAGI. V was shortened by 2 bases and J by 2 bases, with 10 bases between the two germline ends. The CDR3 reads CASSYGGEAYEQYF. As DNA, the CDR3 is TGTGCCAGCAGTTACGGCGGGGAGGCCTACGAGCAGTACTTC.

This clone was seen only once. The chain is built from TRBV4-1 and TRBJ1-3; a possible D gene is TRBD1 (6 bases). The length of the CDR3 is 20 residues. Germline V gives CDR1 MGHRA, CDR2 YSYEKL. Deletions cut 3 bases from V and 0 bases from J, with 24 bases between. The DNA for the CDR3 is TGCGCCAGCAGCCAGAACAGGGAATGGAGGCCCCAGCACTCTGGAAACACCATATATTTT. This encodes CASSQNREWRPQHSGNTIYF.